This T cell receptor (beta chain) is drawn from a study of blood T cell repertoires in COVID-19. Study context: Donors in the United States, Italy and Spain gave samples during acute or convalescent COVID-19.

Method: immunoSEQ multiplex PCR; TCRdb's copy keeps in-frame clones and lacks some. The sample contains a few hundred thousand clones, 70% to 90% of which appear only once. Enrollees, about 18 to 89 years old, lived in approximately 24 US areas. Participants' own reports of clinical history determined their cohort assignment. Donors in Cohort 3 who had recovered were those with two negative PCRs, healthcare professional clearance, or resolution of their symptoms. There are 16 residues in the CDR3. Looked up from germline, CDR1 is SEHNR and CDR2 is FQNEAQ (reference sequence). Trimming at V came to 4 bases and at J to 3 bases, leaving 9 bases not matched to a gene.

The material sequenced was PBMCs or T cells enriched from blood (not recorded which). The chain uses TRBV7-9 and TRBJ1-2, with 9 bases identical to TRBD1. The sequence derives from a man aged 25-45 years who had recovered from COVID-19. CDR3: CASSSHPGQGDYGYTF. DNA of the CDR3: TGTGCCAGCAGCTCTCACCCGGGACAGGGAGACTATGGCTACACCTTC.